Each of the 4 T cell receptor beta chains below was sequenced from the same sample in a study of shared clonotypes between healthy human individuals. The protocol was immunoSEQ multiplex PCR, while the TCRdb copy is restricted to in-frame clones and leaves out a portion. The sample holds 2 million to 2.5 million clones, approximately 96% seen once. The sequenced sample was naive CD4+ T cells sorted from blood. Subset reported: CD45RA+ positively selected. Source of these receptors: a man aged 18 to 30 in good health.

The chain carries TRBV19 and TRBJ2-7; D may be TRBD2 (7 bases). In germline, CDR1 is LNHDA, CDR2 SQIVND (reference sequence). Deletions cut 4 bases from V and 0 bases from J, with 10 bases between. The CDR3 length is 14 residues. The DNA for the CDR3 is TGTGCCAGTAGTAGGGCGGGGGCCTCCTACGAGCAGTACTTC. Its translation: CASSRAGASYEQYF.

V gene TRBV7-9 combines with J gene TRBJ1-2; 8 bases agree with TRBD1. The germline gives CDR1 SEHNR, CDR2 FQNEAQ (reference sequence). The CDR3 is 15 amino acids. Unmatched junction bases numbered 9, after V lost 5 bases and J lost 4 bases. The chain's CDR3 is CASSQRGQGSYGYTF. The CDR3 DNA is TGTGCCAGCAGCCAACGAGGACAGGGCAGCTATGGCTACACCTTC.

The chain carries TRBV6-1 and TRBJ2-2, with 8 bases matching TRBD2. The CDR3 is 17 amino acids. In germline, CDR1 is MNHNS, CDR2 SASEGT. The junction had 10 bases not matched to a gene; V was cut back by 3 bases and J by 4 bases. In DNA form, the CDR3 reads TGTGCCAGCAGTGATAGCGGTCTAGCGGGTACCACCGGGGAGCTGTTTTTT. Its protein is CASSDSGLAGTTGELFF.

The chain combines TRBV7-2 with TRBJ2-7; D ambiguous. V was shortened by 5 bases and J by 0 bases, with 11 bases between the two germline ends. The germline CDR1 and CDR2 sequences are SGHTA and FQGNSA. The CDR3 is 14 amino acids. The CDR3 nucleotides are TGTGCCAGCAGCCTTCGGGCAACCTCCTACGAGCAGTACTTC. Its translation: CASSLRATSYEQYF.